These 27 T cell receptor beta chains were sequenced from one sample in a study of blood T cell repertoires in COVID-19 (dated by TCRdb to 2018 to 2021). Receptor libraries were prepared by the immunoSEQ multiplex PCR assay. TCRdb's version of the immuneACCESS table is confined to in-frame rearrangements and falls short of the full clone set. An unresolved V gene accounts for under half of the shortfall where checked; the remainder is of unknown origin. The sample table contains hundreds of thousands of clones; only one count was recorded for about 90% of them. The biggest ten clones account for 7.8% of the sample. Source material: peripheral blood. These receptors originate from a woman between 50 and 59 years old who had recovered from COVID-19.

This clone was observed a handful of times. V usage is TRBV7-2 and J usage is TRBJ1-6, with D possibly matching TRBD1 (5 bases). Trimming cost V 5 bases and J 8 bases, with 16 bases left between them. The CDR3 length is 15 residues. Germline CDR1 and CDR2: SGHTA and FQGNSA. CDR3 amino acids: CASSLRGGGYSPLHF. CDR3 bases: TGTGCCAGCAGCCTCCGGGGGGGTGGCTATTCACCCCTCCACTTT.

This chain joins TRBV7-8 and TRBJ2-3; TRBD2 agrees at 9 bases. This CDR3 has 15 residues. J was trimmed by 5 bases and V by 7 bases; bases with no gene match: 10. CDR1 SGHVS and CDR2 FQNEAQ come from the germline V gene. CDR3 sequence: CASTPAGRGGDTQYF. CDR3 nucleotides: TGTGCCAGCACCCCGGCGGGGCGGGGGGGAGATACGCAGTATTTT.

The V gene is TRBV5-1, the J gene TRBJ2-2; 11 positions agree with TRBD2. Losses at the gene ends were 3 bases for V and 5 bases for J; bases not matched to a gene: 12. There are 18 residues in the CDR3. Looked up from germline, CDR1 is SGHRS and CDR2 is YFSETQ. The CDR3 protein is CASSSGTSGSWGTGELFF. As DNA, the CDR3 is TGCGCCAGCAGCTCCGGGACTAGCGGATCTTGGGGGACCGGGGAGCTGTTTTTT.

CDR3: CASSEGTGGASEAFF. CDR3 nucleotides: TGTGCCAGCAGTGAGGGTACAGGGGGCGCTTCTGAAGCTTTCTTT. The chain carries TRBV28 and TRBJ1-1, with TRBD1 matching 9 bases. CDR3 length: 15 residues. Trimming took 5 bases from V and 6 from J; bases not matched to a gene: 10. Germline V gene lookup returns CDR1 MDHEN and CDR2 SYDVKM.

There are a few counts of this clone. V gene TRBV3-1 (or the pseudogene TRBV3-2) combines with J gene TRBJ1-1; no definite D call. The ends were cut back, 3 bases at V and 0 bases at J, with 5 bases in the middle. This CDR3 spans 13 amino acids. Per the germline V gene, CDR1 is LGHDT and CDR2 is YNNKEL (reference sequence). The CDR3 nucleotides are TGTGCCAGCAGCCATATAGTGAACACTGAAGCTTTCTTT. It is translated as CASSHIVNTEAFF.

The rearrangement uses TRBV7-3 and TRBJ2-7, with a tentative D call TRBD2 (6 bases). CDR3 length: 14 amino acids. The V gene lost 1 base and the J gene lost 7 bases, with 14 bases spanning the gap. Germline-derived CDR1 and CDR2 are SGHTA and FQGTGA. CDR3 amino acids: CASSLMSGTHEQYF. DNA of the CDR3: TGTGCCAGCAGCTTAATGTCGGGGACTCATGAGCAGTACTTC.

DNA for the CDR3: TGTGCCACCAGCAGGGGGCATTTTGAGCAGTTCTTC. Translation: CATSRGHFEQFF. The chain carries TRBV15 and TRBJ2-1; maybe TRBD1 (5 bases). V shed 3 bases and J shed 9 bases, with 9 bases lying between them. This CDR3 region has 12 residues. Germline CDR1 LNHNV, CDR2 YYDKDF (reference sequence).

J is TRBJ1-6 and V is TRBV2; D may be TRBD1 (6 bases). The germline gives CDR1 SNHLY, CDR2 FYNNEI. The CDR3 runs to 14 residues. V was trimmed by 6 bases and J by 8 bases, leaving 14 bases between them. CDR3 sequence (DNA): TGTGCCAGCAGCAACAGGGTAGGGGATTCACCCCTCCACTTT. This sequence encodes CASSNRVGDSPLHF.

The chain has TRBV20-1 and TRBJ2-4; D perhaps matches TRBD1 (6 bases). The CDR3 is 11 amino acids. CDR1 and CDR2 (germline): DFQATT, SNEGSKA (reference sequence). With 8 bases removed from V and 9 bases from J, the gap between germline ends came to 14 bases. The CDR3: CSTDRRGIQYF. The CDR3 bases are TGCAGTACGGACAGACGGGGCATTCAGTACTTC.

This clone was observed a single time. The chain uses TRBV13 and TRBJ2-7; 7 nucleotides line up with TRBD2. The J segment lost 0 bases and the V segment lost 2 bases, leaving 4 bases of the junction unmatched. The germline gives CDR1 PRHDT, CDR2 FYEKMQ (reference sequence). The CDR3 sequence is 15 residues long. DNA for the CDR3: TGTGCCAGCAGCTTATTGGCGGGAGACTCCTACGAGCAGTACTTC. Translation: CASSLLAGDSYEQYF.

This clone was detected only a few times. The rearrangement links TRBV10-1 to TRBJ2-5, with a weak D call TRBD2 (7 bases). From germline, CDR1 is WNHNN and CDR2 SYGVQD (reference sequence). There are 15 residues in the CDR3. The V end was cut by 5 bases, the J end by 5 bases, with 18 bases between. The CDR3 spells CASSRGGARLETQYF. As DNA, the CDR3 is TGCGCCAGCAGTAGGGGGGGGGCCCGCCTTGAGACCCAGTACTTC.

V and J are TRBV29-1 and TRBJ1-3; the D gene is possibly TRBD1 (6 bases). Between the trimmed V and J ends, which lost 1 base and 4 bases, there was a span of 8 bases. This CDR3 is 13 amino acids long. Germline CDR1 reads SQVTM; CDR2 reads ANQGSEA. CDR3 DNA: TGCAGCGTTGAAGTTAGGGGGGGAAACACCATATATTTT. Translating it yields CSVEVRGGNTIYF.

The chain is built from TRBV9 and TRBJ1-4; D might be TRBD1 (6 bases). Germline CDR1 reads SGDLS; CDR2 reads YYNGEE. Trimming stripped 0 bases from V and 2 bases from J, with 14 bases between. The CDR3 is 17 amino acids. CDR3: CASSVGPQGSTNEKLFF. Written as DNA, the CDR3 is TGTGCCAGCAGCGTAGGTCCCCAGGGGTCTACTAATGAAAAACTGTTTTTT.

The rearrangement links TRBV30 to TRBJ2-7; 7 bases align to TRBD2. This CDR3 has 13 amino acids. Trimming cost V 1 base and J 3 bases; bases outside gene matches: 3. Germline CDR1 and CDR2: GTSNPN and SVGIG (reference sequence). The CDR3 reads CAWSGSGIYEQYF. The CDR3 DNA is TGTGCCTGGAGTGGAAGCGGGATCTACGAGCAGTACTTC.

The chain carries TRBV11-2 and TRBJ2-5; 12 bases fit TRBD2. From germline, CDR1 is SGHAT and CDR2 FQNNGV. Trimming cost V 6 bases and J 5 bases; bases outside gene matches: 7. The CDR3 extends over 15 amino acids. In nucleotides, the CDR3 is TGTGCCAGCAGTCCGACGGGACTAGCGGGCGAGACCCAGTACTTC. Its translation: CASSPTGLAGETQYF.

The chain couples TRBV5-6 to TRBJ2-5, with TRBD2 matching 8 bases. Per the germline V gene, CDR1 is SGHDT and CDR2 is YYEEEE. CDR3 size: 15 residues. Trimming at V came to 4 bases and at J to 4 bases, leaving 9 bases not matched to a gene. The DNA for the CDR3 is TGTGCCAGCAGCCTTTTACGGGGGGGCCTAGAGACCCAGTACTTC. Translating gives CASSLLRGGLETQYF.

This chain joins TRBV19 and TRBJ2-7, with D perhaps TRBD2 (5 bases). The CDR3 consists of 14 residues. Germline CDR1 and CDR2: LNHDA and SQIVND (reference sequence). V was trimmed by 8 bases and J by 7 bases, leaving 21 bases between them. DNA of the CDR3: TGTGCCAGTTCGGCCCGAGGAGGCCCCGGGGAGCAGTACTTC. This sequence encodes CASSARGGPGEQYF.

This rearrangement joins TRBV4-3 to TRBJ1-4; D unclear. Per germline, CDR1 LGHNA and CDR2 YSLEER. This CDR3 comprises 15 residues. Trimming took off 2 bases at V and 4 bases at J, with 11 bases between the two ends. CDR3 nucleotides: TGCGCCAGCAGCCAACGACTGAATAGTAATGAAAAACTGTTTTTT. It yields the protein CASSQRLNSNEKLFF.

The genes are TRBV4-1 and TRBJ2-1, with 7 bases aligning to TRBD2. V trimming: 0 bases; J trimming: 7 bases; junction bases outside the gene matches: 15. This CDR3 comprises 18 residues. CDR1 MGHRA and CDR2 YSYEKL come from the germline V gene. This CDR3 is CASSQEIGLASGRNEQFF. The CDR3 bases are TGCGCCAGCAGCCAAGAAATCGGTCTGGCTAGCGGAAGAAATGAGCAGTTCTTC.

This clone was counted ten times or more. J is TRBJ2-2 and V is TRBV7-9; 8 bases map to TRBD2. Germline V lookup: CDR1 SEHNR, CDR2 FQNEAQ (reference sequence). V lost 5 bases and J lost 3; bases outside the gene matches: 5. The CDR3 spans 15 residues. This CDR3 reads CASSTGGGDTGELFF. The CDR3 DNA reads as TGTGCCAGCAGCACCGGGGGGGGAGACACCGGGGAGCTGTTTTTT.

The chain employs TRBV12-3 or TRBV12-4 and TRBJ2-7; the D gene is possibly TRBD1 (5 bases). Trimming removed 1 base from V and 7 bases from J, with 11 bases in between. CDR3 length: 13 amino acids. The CDR3 DNA sequence: TGTGCCAGCAGTTTAGGTGGGGCGCTTGAGCAGTACTTC. Translated, it gives CASSLGGALEQYF.

The V gene is TRBV25-1, the J gene TRBJ1-4; D may be TRBD1 (6 bases). The CDR3 covers 15 residues. The V gene lost 4 bases and the J gene lost 4 bases, with 13 bases spanning the gap. CDR1 is MGHDK and CDR2 is SYGVNS in the germline V gene. The CDR3 sequence: CASSVPGHSNEKLFF. DNA for the CDR3: TGTGCCAGCAGTGTACCGGGACACAGTAATGAAAAACTGTTTTTT. Complete variable domain (other parts from reference TRBV25-1 and TRBJ1-4): EADIYQTPRYLVIGTGKKITLECSQTMGHDKMYWYQQDPGMELHLIHYSYGVNSTEKGDLSSESTVSRIRTEHFPLTLESARPSHTSQYLCASSVPGHSNEKLFFGSGTQLSVL.

The chain has TRBV5-1 and TRBJ2-7, with D possibly being TRBD2 (7 bases). V lost 4 bases and J lost 2, with 19 bases in between. The CDR3 has 16 amino acids. Germline CDR1 is SGHRS and CDR2 is YFSETQ. This chain's CDR3 is CASSPTGGEATYEQYF. The CDR3 nucleotides read TGCGCCAGCAGCCCGACGGGGGGCGAAGCCACCTACGAGCAGTACTTC.

This clone was recorded once. This chain joins TRBV7-9 and TRBJ2-7, with 7 positions matching TRBD1. J was trimmed by 7 bases and V by 0 bases; bases with no gene match: 9. The length of the CDR3 is 15 residues. Per the germline V gene, CDR1 is SEHNR and CDR2 is FQNEAQ (reference sequence). CDR3 protein: CASSLAQSGGDEQYF. The CDR3 DNA is TGTGCCAGCAGCTTAGCGCAGTCAGGGGGTGATGAGCAGTACTTC.

The chain is built from TRBV3-1 (or the pseudogene TRBV3-2) and TRBJ2-1; maybe TRBD2 (6 bases). V lost 3 bases and J 4 bases, leaving 13 bases between the germline ends. The CDR3 has 15 residues. Germline CDR1 reads LGHDT; CDR2 reads YNNKEL (reference sequence). In DNA, the CDR3 is TGTGCCAGCAGCCAGGGTAGCGGTGATTACAATGAGCAGTTCTTC. This encodes CASSQGSGDYNEQFF.

The genes are TRBV9 and TRBJ2-7; D might be TRBD2 (6 bases). V was shortened by 0 bases and J by 4 bases, with 20 bases between the two germline ends. The CDR3 totals 17 residues. The germline CDR1 and CDR2 sequences are SGDLS and YYNGEE. In nucleotides, the CDR3 is TGTGCCAGCAGCGTAGCAACCGGGGGATACCTTCCTTACGAGCAGTACTTC. This codes for CASSVATGGYLPYEQYF.

This chain connects TRBV7-7 to TRBJ2-5; perhaps TRBD1 as D (6 bases). Germline-derived CDR1 and CDR2 are SSHAT and FNYEAQ (reference sequence). Trimming took 2 bases from V and 5 from J, leaving 18 bases between them. The CDR3 contains 16 residues. Here the CDR3 reads CASSLTYRASSETQYF. The CDR3 DNA reads as TGTGCCAGCAGCTTAACGTACAGGGCCTCTTCTGAGACCCAGTACTTC.